The clone carrying this T cell receptor beta chain was seen many times. Its antigen remains unidentified. TCRdb re-derived calls from the 5' RACE reads in MiXCR, one entry per CDR3 protein. This sample has hundreds of thousands of distinct CDR3 sequences, with approximately 3.8% found just once. This sample was included in a study of T cells after yellow fever vaccination. Study as a whole: Fractions of limited cellularity were prepared by means of SMART-Seq v4 Ultra Low Input.

Whole-study findings and limits: Most clones from primary vaccination were detected again post-booster (about 96% CD4, approximately 90% CD8).

Sample: PBMCs, taken on the day of the yellow fever booster vaccination. The sequence derives from a man aged 18 to 30 who received the YFV17D yellow fever vaccine.

The CDR3 coding sequence is TGTGCCAGCAGCATGCTGGGGCGGACTGAAGCTTTCTTT. Translated, it gives CASSMLGRTEAFF. The chain links TRBV5-5 to TRBJ1-1, with D tentatively TRBD1 (5 bases). Per germline, CDR1 SGHKS and CDR2 YYEKEE (reference sequence). The CDR3 consists of 13 residues. Trimming stripped 4 bases from V and 5 bases from J, with 12 bases between. The full variable domain, rest sourced from reference TRBV5-5 and TRBJ1-1, is DAGVTQSPTHLIKTRGQQVTLRCSPISGHKSVSWYQQVLGQGPQFIFQYYEKEERGRGNFPDRFSARQFPNYSSELNVNALLLGDSALYLCASSMLGRTEAFFGQGTRLTVV.